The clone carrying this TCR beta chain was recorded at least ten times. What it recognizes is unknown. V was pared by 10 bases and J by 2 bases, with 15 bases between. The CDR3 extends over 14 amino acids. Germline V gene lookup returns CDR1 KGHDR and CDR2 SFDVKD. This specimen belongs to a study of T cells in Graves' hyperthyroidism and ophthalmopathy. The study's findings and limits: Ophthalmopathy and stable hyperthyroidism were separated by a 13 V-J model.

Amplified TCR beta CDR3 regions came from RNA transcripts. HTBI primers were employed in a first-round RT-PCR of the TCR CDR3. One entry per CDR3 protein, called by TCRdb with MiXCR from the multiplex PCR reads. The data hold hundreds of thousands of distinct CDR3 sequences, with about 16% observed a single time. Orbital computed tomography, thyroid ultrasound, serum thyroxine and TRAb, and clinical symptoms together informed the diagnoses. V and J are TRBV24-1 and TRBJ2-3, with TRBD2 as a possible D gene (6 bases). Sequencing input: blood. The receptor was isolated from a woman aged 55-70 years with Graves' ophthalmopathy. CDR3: CATSGDGPTDTQYF. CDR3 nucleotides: TGTGCCACTTCGGGGGATGGCCCCACAGATACGCAGTATTTT.